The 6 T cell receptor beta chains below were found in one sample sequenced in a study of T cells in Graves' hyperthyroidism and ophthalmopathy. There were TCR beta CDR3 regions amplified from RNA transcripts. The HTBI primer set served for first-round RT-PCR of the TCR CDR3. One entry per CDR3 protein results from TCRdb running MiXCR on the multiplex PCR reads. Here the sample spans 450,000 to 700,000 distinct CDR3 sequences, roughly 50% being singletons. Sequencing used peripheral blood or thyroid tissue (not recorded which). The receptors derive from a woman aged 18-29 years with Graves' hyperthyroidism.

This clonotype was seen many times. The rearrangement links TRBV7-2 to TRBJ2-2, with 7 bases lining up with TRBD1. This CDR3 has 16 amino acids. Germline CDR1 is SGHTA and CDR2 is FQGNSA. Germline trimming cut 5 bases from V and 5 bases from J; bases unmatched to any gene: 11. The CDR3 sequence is CASSTQGRIGTGELFF. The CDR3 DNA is TGTGCCAGCAGCACACAGGGGAGAATCGGGACCGGGGAGCTGTTTTTT.

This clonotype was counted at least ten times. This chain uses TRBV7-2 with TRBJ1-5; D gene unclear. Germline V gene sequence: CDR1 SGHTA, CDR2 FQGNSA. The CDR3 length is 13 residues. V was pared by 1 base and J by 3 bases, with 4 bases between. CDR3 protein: CASSLEPNQPQHF. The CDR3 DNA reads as TGTGCCAGCAGCTTAGAACCCAATCAGCCCCAGCATTTT.

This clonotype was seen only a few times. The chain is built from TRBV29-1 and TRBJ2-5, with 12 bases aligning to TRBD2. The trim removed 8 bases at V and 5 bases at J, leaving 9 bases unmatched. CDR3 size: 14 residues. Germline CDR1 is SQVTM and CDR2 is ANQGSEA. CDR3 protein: CSPRLAGVGETQYF. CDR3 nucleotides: TGCAGCCCGCGACTAGCGGGAGTTGGTGAGACCCAGTACTTC.

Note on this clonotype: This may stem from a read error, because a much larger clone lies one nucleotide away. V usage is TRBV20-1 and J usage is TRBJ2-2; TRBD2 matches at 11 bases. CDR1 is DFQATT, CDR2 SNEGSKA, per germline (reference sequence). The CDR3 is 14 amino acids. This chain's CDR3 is CSARSTSGTGGLFF. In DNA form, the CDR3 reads TGCAGTGCTAGATCGACTAGCGGGACCGGGGGGCTGTTTTTT.

CDR3 sequence: CASSPLSGRQYF. The CDR3 nucleotides are TGTGCCAGCAGTCCCCTTAGCGGGAGGCAGTACTTC. V usage is TRBV7-2 and J usage is TRBJ2-7; 9 bases agree with TRBD2. Germline values: CDR1 SGHTA, CDR2 FQGNSA. V lost 6 bases to trimming and J lost 9 bases; unmatched junction nucleotides: 6. This CDR3 contains 12 residues.

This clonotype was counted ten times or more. The CDR3 region has the DNA TGTGCCAGCAGCTTAGATCGAGGCGGGACTTCTGACTTGCGGGAGCTGTTTTTT. Its protein product is CASSLDRGGTSDLRELFF. J is TRBJ2-2 and V is TRBV7-2; D is possibly TRBD2 (6 bases). The germline V and J ends were trimmed by 1 base and 9 bases, with 24 bases remaining between them. Germline loops: CDR1 SGHTA, CDR2 FQGNSA. The CDR3 has 18 amino acids.